Shown below are 31 T cell receptor beta chains from a single sample sequenced in a study of regulatory T cells in long-lasting Graves disease. Library construction for TCR beta used iRepertoire HTBI primers and Arm-PCR of CDR3 regions. TCRdb analysed the multiplex PCR reads with MiXCR anew, one entry per CDR3 protein. Of around 460,000 distinct CDR3 sequences detected, approximately 21% appear once; the ten largest clones hold less than 9%. This sample's time point: persistent/refractory GD, antithyroid drugs over 5 years with positive TRAb. RNA isolated from PBMCs was used to make the TCR library. The material sequenced was peripheral blood mononuclear cells (PBMCs), taken when the disease was refractory, from a patient treated with antithyroid drugs. Every receptor here comes from a female donor with Graves disease.

This clonotype was recorded many times. The CDR3 here is CASSPRTGTGVTEQYF. In DNA form, the CDR3 reads TGTGCCAGCAGCCCAAGAACCGGGACAGGAGTTACCGAGCAGTACTTC. The V gene is TRBV11-2, the J gene TRBJ2-7; 8 bases fit TRBD1. The J segment lost 6 bases and the V segment lost 5 bases, leaving 15 bases of the junction unmatched. The CDR3 has 16 residues. Germline CDR1 SGHAT, CDR2 FQNNGV.

This clonotype was observed many times. The genes are TRBV5-5 and TRBJ1-2, with D hard to call. Looked up from germline, CDR1 is SGHKS and CDR2 is YYEKEE (reference sequence). The V and J ends lost 0 bases and 8 bases respectively, with 8 bases between them. The CDR3 totals 12 residues. The CDR3: CASSLDREGYTF. The DNA for the CDR3 is TGTGCCAGCAGCTTGGACCGGGAGGGCTACACCTTC.

V usage is TRBV7-9 and J usage is TRBJ2-7; 9 bases align to TRBD2. The CDR3 is 15 residues long. Germline V CDR1 and CDR2: SEHNR, FQNEAQ (reference sequence). Trimming removed 0 bases from V and 5 bases from J; junction bases left unmatched: 5. CDR3 residues: CASSLAGRTSDEQYF. The DNA for the CDR3 is TGTGCCAGCAGCTTAGCGGGTAGGACTAGCGACGAGCAGTACTTC.

In its sample, this clonotype was seen a few times. V usage is TRBV12-3 or TRBV12-4 and J usage is TRBJ2-1; 8 positions match TRBD2. The CDR3 has 16 residues. The J segment lost 9 bases and the V segment lost 2 bases, leaving 12 bases of the junction unmatched. The chain's CDR3 is CASSLRAQRGFAEQFF. The CDR3 coding sequence is TGTGCCAGCAGTTTAAGAGCCCAGCGGGGGTTTGCTGAGCAGTTCTTC.

The rearrangement links TRBV18 to TRBJ2-7; tentatively, D is TRBD1 (6 bases). The germline V gene encodes CDR1 KGHSH and CDR2 LQKENI. Trimming removed 5 bases from V and 3 bases from J, with 17 bases in between. The CDR3 spans 15 residues. The CDR3 loop reads CASSLTGHPNYEQYF. DNA of the CDR3: TGTGCCAGCTCATTGACGGGACACCCCAACTACGAGCAGTACTTC.

This clonotype was seen many times. The V and J genes are TRBV2 and TRBJ1-6, with D uncertain. CDR1 and CDR2 (germline): SNHLY, FYNNEI. This CDR3 region has 15 residues. V gave up 8 bases and J gave up 0 bases, with 11 bases separating them. The CDR3 region is CASCDTSSYNSPLHF. CDR3 bases: TGTGCCAGCTGCGACACGAGCTCCTATAATTCACCCCTCCACTTT.

The chain couples TRBV6-1 to TRBJ2-3; D is uncertain. Looked up from germline, CDR1 is MNHNS and CDR2 is SASEGT. The V and J ends lost 4 bases and 7 bases respectively, with 12 bases between them. The CDR3 contains 13 residues. DNA for the CDR3: TGTGCCAGCAGTGCGGTCCTAGGTCATACGCAGTATTTT. Protein product: CASSAVLGHTQYF.

Many counts were recorded for this clonotype. The rearrangement joins TRBV28 to TRBJ2-6; no clear D. The CDR3 spans 14 residues. Trimming removed 2 bases at V and 3 bases at J, with 5 bases between. Germline values: CDR1 MDHEN, CDR2 SYDVKM. This CDR3 is CASSLPDGANVLTF. CDR3 DNA: TGTGCCAGCAGTTTACCGGATGGGGCCAACGTCCTGACTTTC.

This clonotype occurred many times. The gene calls are TRBV24-1 and TRBJ1-1; D call uncertain. Between the trimmed V and J ends, which lost 7 bases and 5 bases, there was a span of 7 bases. The germline CDR1 and CDR2 sequences are KGHDR and SFDVKD. The CDR3 consists of 11 residues. CDR3 nucleotide sequence: TGTGCCACCAGCCCCGGGACTGAAGCTTTCTTT. Protein: CATSPGTEAFF.

This clonotype has a count of ten or more. V gene TRBV15 combines with J gene TRBJ2-2, with a weak D call TRBD1 (8 bases). Trimming removed 1 base at V and 7 bases at J, with 13 bases between. The CDR3 consists of 15 residues. CDR1 and CDR2 (germline): LNHNV, YYDKDF (reference sequence). As DNA, the CDR3 is TGTGCCACCAGCAGAGGACAGGGGAGGGACGGGGAGCTGTTTTTT. Translated, it gives CATSRGQGRDGELFF.

This clonotype has at least ten counts. V gene TRBV12-3 or TRBV12-4 combines with J gene TRBJ1-1; D unresolved. This CDR3 comprises 14 residues. V gave up 6 bases and J gave up 5 bases, with 16 bases separating them. This chain's CDR3 is CASSLSGSGTEAFF. Here the CDR3 DNA reads TGTGCCAGCAGCCTTTCCGGGTCGGGGACTGAAGCTTTCTTT.

This clonotype has at least ten counts. CDR3: CAWAEGHTEAFF. Here the CDR3 DNA reads TGTGCCTGGGCAGAAGGGCACACTGAAGCTTTCTTT. The chain combines TRBV30 with TRBJ1-1; unclear D gene. Trimming removed 5 bases from V and 3 bases from J, with 10 bases in between. The CDR3 has 12 amino acids. The germline gives CDR1 GTSNPN, CDR2 SVGIG (reference sequence).

A few counts support this clonotype. The chain combines TRBV3-1 with TRBJ1-6, with D uncertain. CDR3 length equals 14 residues. V was trimmed by 5 bases and J by 5 bases, leaving 10 bases between them. CDR1 is LGHDT, CDR2 YNNKEL, per germline (reference sequence). The CDR3 DNA is TGTGCCAGCAGCTCGACTACCCATAATTCACCCCTCCACTTT. Its translation: CASSSTTHNSPLHF.

In the case of this clonotype: This may be a read error, as it is one base from a much larger clone. The CDR3 reads CASSLGRVGEKLVF. The CDR3 bases are TGTGCCAGCAGTTTAGGGCGGGTTGGTGAAAAACTGGTTTTT. The J gene is TRBJ1-4, the V gene TRBV28; D ambiguous. Germline lookup yields CDR1 MDHEN and CDR2 SYDVKM. CDR3 length: 14 amino acids.

The chain is built from TRBV5-1 and TRBJ1-1, with TRBD1 matching 8 bases. The CDR3 has 16 residues. V lost 0 bases to trimming and J lost 2 bases; unmatched junction nucleotides: 6. The germline V gene has CDR1 SGHRS and CDR2 YFSETQ. CDR3 DNA: TGCGCCAGCAGCTTGGGGACAGGGACAATTAACACTGAAGCTTTCTTT. Its protein product is CASSLGTGTINTEAFF.

This clonotype was seen a handful of times. The CDR3: CSVEDLQYEQYF. As DNA, the CDR3 is TGCAGCGTTGAAGATTTACAGTACGAGCAGTACTTC. The chain uses TRBV29-1 and TRBJ2-7, with D unresolved. Germline V gene sequence: CDR1 SQVTM, CDR2 ANQGSEA. CDR3 length: 12 residues. V lost 0 bases and J lost 4, with 7 bases in between.

The V and J genes are TRBV2 and TRBJ2-3; D unresolved. V dropped 1 base and J dropped 7 bases, with 15 bases sitting between them. The CDR3 length is 15 residues. Germline V gene data show CDR1 as SNHLY and CDR2 as FYNNEI. The CDR3 is CASSEVDRSVNTQYF. As DNA, the CDR3 is TGTGCCAGCAGTGAAGTCGATAGGTCCGTGAATACGCAGTATTTT.

This clonotype was observed at least ten times. The chain has TRBV29-1 and TRBJ1-5; a possible D gene is TRBD1 (6 bases). Deletions cut 5 bases from V and 2 bases from J, with 7 bases between. CDR1 is SQVTM and CDR2 is ANQGSEA in the germline V gene. This CDR3 comprises 12 residues. The CDR3 nucleotides are TGCAGCGTTCGACAGGGCAATCAGCCCCAGCATTTT. Residues: CSVRQGNQPQHF.

The chain recombines TRBV7-8 with TRBJ1-5, with 9 nucleotides matching TRBD1. The CDR3 covers 15 residues. Per the germline V gene, CDR1 is SGHVS and CDR2 is FQNEAQ. V trimming: 3 bases; J trimming: 8 bases; junction bases outside the gene matches: 8. DNA for the CDR3: TGTGCCAGCAGCTTTACAGGGGGCCGGGGTAAGCCCCAGCATTTT. It encodes CASSFTGGRGKPQHF.

This clonotype was seen a handful of times. This rearrangement joins TRBV11-2 to TRBJ1-1; no reliable D call. The CDR3 spans 14 residues. Germline V CDR1 and CDR2: SGHAT, FQNNGV. Trimming shortened V by 1 base and J by 1 base, and 7 bases separated the two germline ends. The CDR3 bases are TGTGCCAGCAGCTTAGTTCGGAAGAACACTGAAGCTTTCTTT. This sequence encodes CASSLVRKNTEAFF.

This clonotype was counted ten times or more. The chain uses TRBV9 and TRBJ2-5; 8 bases match TRBD1. Losses at the gene ends were 2 bases for V and 5 bases for J; bases not matched to a gene: 5. The CDR3 runs 14 residues. Germline CDR1 is SGDLS and CDR2 is YYNGEE. Here the CDR3 reads CASSVSGGRETQYF. DNA of the CDR3: TGTGCCAGCAGCGTTTCAGGGGGCAGGGAGACCCAGTACTTC.

The CDR3 DNA follows: TGCAGTGCTACACAGACAGGGGCCGGGGAGCTGTTTTTT. Translation gives CSATQTGAGELFF. The V gene is TRBV20-1, the J gene TRBJ2-2; 8 bases agree with TRBD1. Looked up from germline, CDR1 is DFQATT and CDR2 is SNEGSKA (reference sequence). The length of the CDR3 is 13 residues. The V gene end was trimmed by 4 bases and the J gene end by 6 bases; junction bases not matched to a gene: 4.

This clonotype was seen a few times. This chain links TRBV28 with TRBJ2-1; possibly TRBD1 or TRBD2 for D (6 bases each). Trimming removed 7 bases from V and 3 bases from J, with 22 bases in between. The CDR3 extends over 17 amino acids. Germline V gene data show CDR1 as MDHEN and CDR2 as SYDVKM. In DNA, the CDR3 is TGTGCCAGCATGTCGAGGGGACTTAGGGGGTTCTACAATGAGCAGTTCTTC. The encoded protein is CASMSRGLRGFYNEQFF.

This clonotype showed up many times. The chain couples TRBV7-9 to TRBJ1-1; weak D call: TRBD1 (6 bases). Per the germline V gene, CDR1 is SEHNR and CDR2 is FQNEAQ (reference sequence). This CDR3 region has 14 residues. V was trimmed by 2 bases and J by 5 bases, leaving 12 bases between them. The CDR3 DNA reads TGTGCCAGCAGCTTAAAAGGGGGAGGAACTGAAGCTTTCTTT. Residues: CASSLKGGGTEAFF.

The rearrangement uses TRBV19 and TRBJ1-1; D ambiguous. This CDR3 has 14 amino acids. From germline, CDR1 is LNHDA and CDR2 SQIVND (reference sequence). Deletions cut 3 bases from V and 7 bases from J, with 15 bases between. This CDR3 is CASSIMGASYEAFF. The CDR3 nucleotides read TGTGCCAGTAGTATTATGGGTGCTTCGTATGAAGCTTTCTTT.

This clonotype was seen more than once but under ten times. This chain uses TRBV5-1 with TRBJ2-7; 10 nucleotides align to TRBD2. The CDR3 is 15 residues long. The J segment lost 3 bases and the V segment lost 4 bases, leaving 7 bases of the junction unmatched. Germline CDR1 and CDR2: SGHRS and YFSETQ. As DNA, the CDR3 is TGCGCCAGCAGCCTGATAGGACTAGCGGACTACGAGCAGTACTTC. Translation gives CASSLIGLADYEQYF.

This clonotype was counted ten times or more. The rearrangement uses TRBV15 and TRBJ2-7, with TRBD1 matching over 11 bases. The CDR3 covers 16 residues. Looked up from germline, CDR1 is LNHNV and CDR2 is YYDKDF (reference sequence). J lost 7 bases, V lost 5 bases, and 13 bases had no gene match. Here the CDR3 DNA reads TGTGCCACCAGCCCGAGCTCCGGGACAGGGGGAATAGAGCAGTACTTC. Translated: CATSPSSGTGGIEQYF.

V gene TRBV19 combines with J gene TRBJ1-2, with D unresolved. CDR1 is LNHDA, CDR2 SQIVND, per germline (reference sequence). V dropped 5 bases and J dropped 0 bases, with 10 bases sitting between them. This CDR3 contains 14 residues. As DNA, the CDR3 is TGTGCCAGTAGTCCCGACGGGACTAACTATGGCTACACCTTC. This translates into CASSPDGTNYGYTF.

This clonotype was found a few times. The genes are TRBV30 and TRBJ1-1, with D maybe TRBD1 (6 bases). This CDR3 region has 13 residues. In germline, CDR1 is GTSNPN, CDR2 SVGIG (reference sequence). The germline V and J ends were trimmed by 7 bases and 4 bases, with 16 bases remaining between them. The CDR3 loop reads CASTQGSGTEAFF. The CDR3 DNA reads as TGTGCCTCGACACAGGGATCGGGCACTGAAGCTTTCTTT.

This rearrangement joins TRBV7-9 to TRBJ1-4, with D unclear. Germline V gene lookup returns CDR1 SEHNR and CDR2 FQNEAQ (reference sequence). The CDR3 sequence is 16 residues long. V dropped 5 bases and J dropped 0 bases, with 13 bases sitting between them. The CDR3 coding sequence is TGTGCCAGCAGCCCCTCGGAGGGTGCAACTAATGAAAAACTGTTTTTT. Residues: CASSPSEGATNEKLFF.

This clonotype was counted a few times. A read error is possible here, since a much larger clone lies one base away. This CDR3 is missing its conserved last phenylalanine or tryptophan, likely due to a read error. The rearrangement uses TRBV12-3 or TRBV12-4 and TRBJ2-7; a possible D gene is TRBD1 (6 bases). This CDR3 has 13 residues. V was pared by 6 bases and J by 3 bases, with 12 bases between. CDR3 protein: CASSPGVVYEQYS. In nucleotides, the CDR3 is TGTGCCAGCAGCCCAGGGGTAGTCTACGAGCAGTACTCC.